This T cell receptor (beta chain) was sequenced during a study of T cell responses to AZD1222 COVID-19 vaccine. Study-level results: Just six or seven AZD1222 recipients tested seropositive at baseline.

Worth noting for this clone: The target antigen is unknown.

The length of the CDR3 is 15 residues. In germline, CDR1 is GTSNPN, CDR2 SVGIG (reference sequence). J gave up 0 bases and V 5 bases, and 1 base lay outside the gene matches. Produced via immunoSEQ multiplex PCR; TCRdb's table is partial and in-frame only. Here the sample spans 100,000 to 150,000 clones, 90% being singletons. The sequencing here drew on peripheral blood, taken on day 0 of AZD1222 vaccination. V is TRBV30 and J is TRBJ2-6, with 10 bases aligning to TRBD1. The sequence derives from an adult in good health. The CDR3 sequence is CAWGTGASGANVLTF. The CDR3 bases are TGTGCCTGGGGGACAGGGGCCTCTGGGGCCAACGTCCTGACTTTC. The variable domain in full, with the rest retrieved from reference TRBV30 and TRBJ2-6, is SQTIHQWPATLVQPVGSPLSLECTVEGTSNPNLYWYRQAAGRGLQLLFYSVGIGQISSEVPQNLSASRPQDRQFILSSKKLLLSDSGFYLCAWGTGASGANVLTFGAGSRLTVL.